What follows are 9 T cell receptor beta chains derived from one specimen sequenced in a study of blood T cell repertoires in COVID-19. Here immunoSEQ multiplex PCR was the method, and the copy in TCRdb shows in-frame clones only, minus some. This table holds about 350,000 clones, 86% found once. Sequenced material: peripheral blood. The source of these receptors is a woman in her sixties or seventies with COVID-19, enrolled during active disease.

This clone was observed a single time. This chain links TRBV15 with TRBJ2-7; TRBD2 agrees at 7 bases. J was trimmed by 4 bases and V by 0 bases; bases with no gene match: 3. Germline CDR1 is LNHNV and CDR2 is YYDKDF (reference sequence). This CDR3 spans 14 amino acids. CDR3 DNA sequence: TGTGCCACCAGCAGAGATTCCGGGGGGTACGAGCAGTACTTC. This encodes CATSRDSGGYEQYF.

This clone was counted once. The rearrangement links TRBV12-5 to TRBJ1-2, with D possibly TRBD1 on 5 matching bases. Per the germline V gene, CDR1 is LGHNT and CDR2 is FRNRAP. The CDR3 is made up of 13 amino acids. V was cut by 0 bases and J by 12 bases, with 14 bases left in between. The CDR3: CASGLVSTGPDTF. CDR3 DNA sequence: TGTGCTAGTGGTTTGGTATCTACAGGCCCTGACACCTTC.

The J gene is TRBJ2-5, the V gene TRBV7-9, with TRBD2 identical over 10 bases. The germline V gene encodes CDR1 SEHNR and CDR2 FQNEAQ (reference sequence). CDR3 length equals 14 residues. V trimming: 5 bases; J trimming: 5 bases; junction bases outside the gene matches: 5. CDR3 residues: CASSPGLALETQYF. In nucleotides, the CDR3 is TGTGCCAGCAGCCCGGGACTAGCGCTTGAGACCCAGTACTTC.

The count of this clone is one. This chain uses TRBV9 with TRBJ2-5; 10 positions match TRBD1. After removal of 3 bases from V and 4 bases from J, the junction contained 9 bases not matched to a gene. There are 16 residues in the CDR3. Germline V gene sequence: CDR1 SGDLS, CDR2 YYNGEE. The CDR3 sequence: CASSALTGGNVETQYF. CDR3 in DNA: TGTGCCAGCAGCGCCTTGACAGGGGGCAACGTAGAGACCCAGTACTTC.

The rearrangement uses TRBV25-1 and TRBJ1-6, with D possibly TRBD1 on 5 matching bases. Germline values: CDR1 MGHDK, CDR2 SYGVNS. Trimming shortened V by 7 bases and J by 0 bases, and 13 bases separated the two germline ends. The CDR3 runs to 16 residues. The CDR3 is CASTGGGSSYNSPLHF. CDR3 DNA: TGTGCCAGCACAGGCGGGGGGAGCTCCTATAATTCACCCCTCCACTTT. The full variable domain, its missing parts supplied by reference TRBV25-1 and TRBJ1-6, is EADIYQTPRYLVIGTGKKITLECSQTMGHDKMYWYQQDPGMELHLIHYSYGVNSTEKGDLSSESTVSRIRTEHFPLTLESARPSHTSQYLCASTGGGSSYNSPLHFGNGTRLTVT.

The CDR3 reads CATSRDVQGRAQHF. The CDR3 DNA reads as TGTGCCACCAGCAGAGACGTACAGGGTAGAGCCCAGCATTTT. The chain has TRBV15 and TRBJ1-5; weak D call: TRBD1 (6 bases). Trimming removed 0 bases from V and 11 bases from J, with 14 bases in between. CDR3 length: 14 residues. CDR1 and CDR2 from the germline V gene are LNHNV and YYDKDF (reference sequence).

The chain is built from TRBV7-8 and TRBJ2-1, with TRBD1 matching over 9 bases. The CDR3 is made up of 14 amino acids. Trimming cost V 5 bases and J 10 bases; bases outside gene matches: 9. Germline V gene lookup returns CDR1 SGHVS and CDR2 FQNEAQ. The CDR3 spells CASSLGQGNGEQFF. As DNA, the CDR3 is TGTGCCAGCAGCCTCGGACAGGGGAACGGGGAGCAGTTCTTC. The full variable domain, in which reference TRBV7-8 and TRBJ2-1 provide the parts outside the CDR3, is GAGVSQSPRYKVAKRGQDVALRCDPISGHVSLFWYQQALGQGPEFLTYFQNEAQLDKSGLPSDRFFAERPEGSVSTLKIQRTQQEDSAVYLCASSLGQGNGEQFFGPGTRLTVL.

This sequence joins TRBV5-4 and TRBJ2-1; D call uncertain. Trimming cost V 1 base and J 3 bases, with 11 bases left between them. This CDR3 comprises 15 residues. Germline CDR1 reads SGHNT; CDR2 reads YYREEE (reference sequence). CDR3 nucleotides: TGTGCCAGCAGCTTGCCGGTTTCTAACTACAATGAGCAGTTCTTC. Protein product: CASSLPVSNYNEQFF.

The J gene is TRBJ1-4, the V gene TRBV9; the D is unclear. V was clipped by 4 bases and J by 4 bases, with 11 bases between them. The CDR3 extends over 14 amino acids. Germline V gene data show CDR1 as SGDLS and CDR2 as YYNGEE. The CDR3 region has the DNA TGTGCCAGCAGCCCGTTTGGAGGTAATGAAAAACTGTTTTTT. Protein sequence: CASSPFGGNEKLFF.